These 28 T cell receptor beta chains were all obtained from the same sample, sequenced in a study of vaccination and CD4 T cells after COVID-19. Described treatment: roughly ten-day PBMC culture with coronavirus spike peptide pools or control peptides (ViraFEST assay). Their cognate antigens are unknown. The Oncomine TCR Beta short-read assay generated sequence data from the DNA of cultured CD4+ T cells. TCRdb re-derived calls from the PCR reads in MiXCR, one entry per CDR3 protein. Of about 14,000 distinct CDR3 sequences in the sample, approximately 48% were seen once. The material was CD4+ T cells from blood, cultured in vitro, obtained before SARS-CoV-2 vaccination. These receptors were collected from a human donor who had recovered from COVID-19.

The gene calls are TRBV20-1 and TRBJ1-1; D unclear. Per the germline V gene, CDR1 is DFQATT and CDR2 is SNEGSKA (reference sequence). V was shortened by 0 bases and J by 5 bases, with 10 bases between the two germline ends. CDR3 size: 13 residues. CDR3 coding DNA: TGCAGTGCTAGAGATTTACTGAGGACTGAAGCTTTCTTT. Protein: CSARDLLRTEAFF.

This chain links TRBV27 with TRBJ2-7, with TRBD2 matching 10 bases. CDR3 length equals 14 residues. Germline CDR1 and CDR2: MNHEY and SMNVEV (reference sequence). The V segment lost 8 bases and the J segment 2 bases; nucleotides outside the gene matches: 6. The CDR3 protein is CASGKLAGAYEQYF. The CDR3 DNA sequence: TGTGCCAGCGGTAAGCTAGCGGGAGCCTACGAGCAGTACTTC.

The gene calls are TRBV6-1 and TRBJ2-5, with TRBD2 matching 10 bases. Trimming removed 5 bases from V and 5 bases from J; junction bases left unmatched: 5. This CDR3 region has 14 residues. Germline CDR1 MNHNS, CDR2 SASEGT. In DNA, the CDR3 is TGTGCCAGCAGTCCCGGGACTAGCGTTGAGACCCAGTACTTC. This translates into CASSPGTSVETQYF.

In its sample, this clonotype was seen a few times. This chain uses TRBV11-2 with TRBJ1-1; tentative D call: TRBD1 (6 bases). The CDR3 is 18 residues long. The germline gives CDR1 SGHAT, CDR2 FQNNGV. V was trimmed by 6 bases and J by 1 base, leaving 24 bases between them. For the CDR3, the DNA is TGTGCCAGCAGGAATAACGGGTGGGGGGCACATACGAACACTGAAGCTTTCTTT. This encodes CASRNNGWGAHTNTEAFF.

This clonotype was detected a few times. The chain carries TRBV6-1 and TRBJ1-5; D unresolved. The CDR3 is 13 amino acids. Trimming removed 6 bases at V and 7 bases at J, with 13 bases between. CDR1 is MNHNS, CDR2 SASEGT, per germline. This chain's CDR3 is CASRVTERQPQHF. CDR3 nucleotides: TGTGCCAGCAGGGTGACCGAGAGACAGCCCCAGCATTTT.

The chain recombines TRBV7-9 with TRBJ2-3; 9 nucleotides align to TRBD1. Germline trimming cut 5 bases from V and 4 bases from J; bases unmatched to any gene: 16. From germline, CDR1 is SEHNR and CDR2 FQNEAQ (reference sequence). The CDR3 sequence is 18 residues long. CDR3 DNA: TGTGCCAGCAGCAGCAGTAAGGGACAGGGTAGAGGGTCAGATACGCAGTATTTT. Its protein product is CASSSSKGQGRGSDTQYF.

This chain connects TRBV12-3 or TRBV12-4 to TRBJ2-5; 10 bases align to TRBD2. The CDR3 is made up of 15 amino acids. The ends lost 3 bases at V and 2 bases at J; junction bases unmatched: 3. The CDR3 region is CASSLLAGVQETQYF. The CDR3 DNA reads TGTGCCAGCAGTTTGCTAGCGGGGGTACAAGAGACCCAGTACTTC.

V is TRBV20-1 and J is TRBJ2-3; D is perhaps TRBD1 or TRBD2 (5 bases each). The CDR3 is made up of 16 amino acids. Per the germline V gene, CDR1 is DFQATT and CDR2 is SNEGSKA (reference sequence). The ends were cut back, 6 bases at V and 1 base at J, with 20 bases in the middle. As DNA, the CDR3 is TGCAGTGCCACATCGCACCGGGACGCCGGCACAGATACGCAGTATTTT. It codes for CSATSHRDAGTDTQYF.

The sample holds one count of this clonotype. V is TRBV27 and J is TRBJ1-6; D is perhaps TRBD1 (5 bases). This CDR3 is built from 15 residues. Germline CDR1 is MNHEY and CDR2 is SMNVEV (reference sequence). V was clipped by 6 bases and J by 4 bases, with 13 bases between them. DNA of the CDR3: TGTGCCAGCAGAGAGCGACAGATATATAATTCACCCCTCCACTTT. This gives the protein CASRERQIYNSPLHF.

This chain links TRBV7-2 with TRBJ2-3; TRBD2 matches 9 bases. Germline loops: CDR1 SGHTA, CDR2 FQGNSA. The CDR3 sequence is 14 residues long. The V segment lost 5 bases and the J segment 6 bases; nucleotides outside the gene matches: 6. For the CDR3, the DNA is TGTGCCAGCAGCCCTAACAGCGGGAGGGATACGCAGTATTTT. It encodes CASSPNSGRDTQYF.

V and J are TRBV28 and TRBJ1-1; weak D call: TRBD1 (5 bases). This CDR3 has 15 amino acids. Germline assignment: CDR1 MDHEN and CDR2 SYDVKM. With 5 bases removed from V and 1 base from J, the gap between germline ends came to 14 bases. The CDR3 protein is CASSPFGGTNTEAFF. For the CDR3, the DNA is TGTGCCAGCAGTCCATTCGGGGGTACGAACACTGAAGCTTTCTTT.

This clonotype appeared a single time. V gene TRBV19 combines with J gene TRBJ1-5, with 7 bases that match TRBD1. The CDR3 runs 15 residues. J lost 6 bases, V lost 5 bases, and 10 bases had no gene match. Germline V lookup: CDR1 LNHDA, CDR2 SQIVND (reference sequence). Written as DNA, the CDR3 is TGTGCCAGTAGTCTTACCCCTACAGGGGTTCAGCCCCAGCATTTT. It is translated as CASSLTPTGVQPQHF. The whole variable domain, filled in from reference TRBV19 and TRBJ1-5, reads DGGITQSPKYLFRKEGQNVTLSCEQNLNHDAMYWYRQDPGQGLRLIYYSQIVNDFQKGDIAEGYSVSREKKESFPLTVTSAQKNPTAFYLCASSLTPTGVQPQHFGDGTRLSIL.

The chain uses TRBV20-1 and TRBJ2-5; weak D call: TRBD2 (7 bases). The CDR3 is 13 residues long. The germline gives CDR1 DFQATT, CDR2 SNEGSKA (reference sequence). Trimming took off 6 bases at V and 1 base at J, with 12 bases between the two ends. CDR3: CSAEGGAQETQYF. The CDR3 nucleotides read TGCAGTGCCGAGGGGGGGGCCCAAGAGACCCAGTACTTC.

The chain carries TRBV30 and TRBJ1-5; possible D gene TRBD1, 5 bases. The CDR3 is made up of 14 amino acids. V lost 0 bases and J 0 bases, leaving 6 bases between the germline ends. Germline assignment: CDR1 GTSNPN and CDR2 SVGIG (reference sequence). Here the CDR3 reads CAWSVTGSNQPQHF. In DNA form, the CDR3 reads TGTGCCTGGAGTGTAACAGGTAGCAATCAGCCCCAGCATTTT. The full variable domain, completed using reference TRBV30 and TRBJ1-5, is SQTIHQWPATLVQPVGSPLSLECTVEGTSNPNLYWYRQAAGRGLQLLFYSVGIGQISSEVPQNLSASRPQDRQFILSSKKLLLSDSGFYLCAWSVTGSNQPQHFGDGTRLSIL.

V usage is TRBV12-3 or TRBV12-4 and J usage is TRBJ1-6, with D possibly matching TRBD1 (5 bases). Trimming removed 5 bases from V and 7 bases from J, with 12 bases in between. The CDR3 loop spans 14 amino acids. CDR3 sequence (DNA): TGTGCCAGCAGTCGACAGTTGGGGAATTCACCCCTCCACTTT. Residues: CASSRQLGNSPLHF.

The genes are TRBV20-1 and TRBJ1-1, with D hard to call. The germline V gene encodes CDR1 DFQATT and CDR2 SNEGSKA (reference sequence). The germline V and J ends were trimmed by 5 bases and 3 bases, with 16 bases remaining between them. CDR3 length: 14 residues. The CDR3, as DNA: TGCAGTGCTGCCACTGACGGTGACTACACTGAAGCTTTCTTT. Translation gives CSAATDGDYTEAFF.

The chain is built from TRBV7-2 and TRBJ2-2; the D call may be TRBD1 or TRBD2 (6 bases each). Trimming took 5 bases from V and 5 from J, leaving 15 bases between them. The CDR3 has 15 amino acids. Germline V gene sequence: CDR1 SGHTA, CDR2 FQGNSA. CDR3 sequence reads: CASSQRGGRTGELFF. CDR3 nucleotide sequence: TGTGCCAGCAGCCAAAGAGGGGGGAGGACCGGGGAGCTGTTTTTT.

The chain has TRBV7-9 and TRBJ1-2; 7 nucleotides line up with TRBD1. The CDR3 runs to 19 residues. The trim removed 2 bases at V and 4 bases at J, leaving 19 bases unmatched. Germline V lookup: CDR1 SEHNR, CDR2 FQNEAQ (reference sequence). The CDR3 reads CASSLTSQGTRSRPYGYTF. The DNA for the CDR3 is TGTGCCAGCAGCTTAACCTCACAGGGGACCCGGAGTAGGCCCTATGGCTACACCTTC.

This clonotype has only a few counts. The chain is built from TRBV20-1 and TRBJ2-1; possible D gene TRBD1, 7 bases. This CDR3 contains 14 residues. V lost 6 bases and J lost 9, with 21 bases in between. The germline CDR1 and CDR2 sequences are DFQATT and SNEGSKA (reference sequence). CDR3 sequence: CSAQGVWGRSEQFF. The CDR3 DNA reads as TGCAGTGCCCAGGGGGTTTGGGGGAGGAGTGAGCAGTTCTTC.

J is TRBJ1-5 and V is TRBV6-1, with 8 nucleotides matching TRBD1. Germline V CDR1 and CDR2: MNHNS, SASEGT. The CDR3 contains 18 residues. V lost 2 bases, J lost 6 bases, and 15 bases stayed unmatched. CDR3: CASSEFPRAQGVGQPQHF. CDR3 bases: TGTGCCAGCAGTGAATTCCCCCGGGCACAGGGGGTCGGTCAGCCCCAGCATTTT.

The sample holds one count of this clonotype. The V call is TRBV7-3, the J call TRBJ1-1; TRBD1 matches at 7 bases. The J segment lost 6 bases and the V segment lost 3 bases, leaving 4 bases of the junction unmatched. Germline V gene data show CDR1 as SGHTA and CDR2 as FQGTGA. The CDR3 has 13 residues. Here the CDR3 DNA reads TGTGCCAGCAGCTTTACAGGGGCGGCTGAAGCTTTCTTT. Its translation: CASSFTGAAEAFF.

The rearrangement uses TRBV20-1 and TRBJ2-5; 11 bases agree with TRBD2. Germline CDR1 and CDR2: DFQATT and SNEGSKA (reference sequence). The CDR3 is 14 residues long. V was clipped by 3 bases and J by 3 bases; unmatched bases: 3. The CDR3 loop reads CSARIAGGKETQYF. The CDR3 nucleotides are TGCAGTGCTAGGATAGCGGGAGGGAAAGAGACCCAGTACTTC.

This clonotype was observed a single time. V is TRBV20-1 and J is TRBJ1-1, with D tentatively TRBD1 (5 bases). This CDR3 contains 13 residues. CDR1 DFQATT and CDR2 SNEGSKA come from the germline V gene (reference sequence). Trimming took off 3 bases at V and 5 bases at J, with 13 bases between the two ends. The CDR3 region is CSARRGGGTEAFF. The CDR3 region has the DNA TGCAGTGCTAGGAGGGGCGGGGGGACTGAAGCTTTCTTT.

The chain employs TRBV18 and TRBJ2-7, with D perhaps assigned TRBD1 or TRBD2 (5 bases each). Germline V CDR1 and CDR2: KGHSH, LQKENI. V gave up 6 bases and J gave up 7 bases, with 10 bases separating them. The CDR3 totals 11 residues. The CDR3 here is CASSSGLEQYF. CDR3 DNA: TGTGCCAGCTCGTCGGGGCTTGAGCAGTACTTC.

This chain connects TRBV7-2 to TRBJ2-2; the match to TRBD1 covers 7 bases. CDR1 and CDR2 (germline): SGHTA, FQGNSA. V was clipped by 4 bases and J by 2 bases; unmatched bases: 4. The CDR3 is made up of 15 amino acids. The CDR3 is CASSSRTGNTGELFF. The CDR3 DNA reads as TGTGCCAGCAGCTCCAGGACAGGCAACACCGGGGAGCTGTTTTTT.

This clonotype was detected only a few times. This chain joins TRBV20-1 and TRBJ1-5; D may be TRBD1 (6 bases). The CDR3 spans 13 residues. V lost 3 bases and J lost 7, with 13 bases in between. CDR1 and CDR2 (germline): DFQATT, SNEGSKA (reference sequence). CDR3 nucleotide sequence: TGCAGTGCTAGGGAAGGGGGAGACCAGCCCCAGCATTTT. This gives the protein CSAREGGDQPQHF.

In this sample, this clonotype turned up a few times. This sequence joins TRBV7-2 and TRBJ2-1, with D possibly being TRBD1 (6 bases). V lost 5 bases and J lost 7, with 15 bases in between. This CDR3 is built from 14 residues. Germline CDR1 SGHTA, CDR2 FQGNSA. The CDR3 sequence: CASSTHRVRNEQFF. CDR3 DNA sequence: TGTGCCAGCAGCACCCACAGGGTGCGGAATGAGCAGTTCTTC.

This chain connects TRBV7-2 to TRBJ2-3; D gene ambiguous. V was clipped by 5 bases and J by 4 bases, with 10 bases between them. This CDR3 has 13 residues. Germline assignment: CDR1 SGHTA and CDR2 FQGNSA. The CDR3 is CASSTSSADTQYF. The CDR3 DNA is TGTGCCAGCAGCACGTCTTCGGCAGATACGCAGTATTTT. Full variable domain (missing parts from reference TRBV7-2 and TRBJ2-3): GAGVSQSPSNKVTEKGKDVELRCDPISGHTALYWYRQSLGQGLEFLIYFQGNSAPDKSGLPSDRFSAERTGGSVSTLTIQRTQQEDSAVYLCASSTSSADTQYFGPGTRLTVL.